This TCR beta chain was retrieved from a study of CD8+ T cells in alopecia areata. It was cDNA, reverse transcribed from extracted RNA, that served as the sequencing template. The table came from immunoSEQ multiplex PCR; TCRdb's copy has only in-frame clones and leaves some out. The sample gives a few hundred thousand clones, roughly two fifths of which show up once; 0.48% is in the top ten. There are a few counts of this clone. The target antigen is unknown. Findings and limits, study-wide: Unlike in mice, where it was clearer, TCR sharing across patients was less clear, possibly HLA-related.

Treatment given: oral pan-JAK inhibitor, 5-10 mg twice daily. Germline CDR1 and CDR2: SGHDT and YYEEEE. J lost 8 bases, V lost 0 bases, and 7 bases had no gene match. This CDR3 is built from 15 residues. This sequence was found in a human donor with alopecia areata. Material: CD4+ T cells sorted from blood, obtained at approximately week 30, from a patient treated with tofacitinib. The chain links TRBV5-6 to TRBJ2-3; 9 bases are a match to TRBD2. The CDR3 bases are TGTGCCAGCAGCTTGGGACTAGCGGACACCGGTACGCAGTATTTT. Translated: CASSLGLADTGTQYF.